Shown below are 22 T cell receptor beta chains from a single sample sequenced in a study of vaccination and CD4 T cells after COVID-19. Oncomine TCR Beta short-read sequencing was applied to DNA from cultured CD4+ T cells. TCRdb used MiXCR to reprocess the PCR reads, holding one entry per CDR3 protein. Counted here are approximately 9,400 distinct CDR3 sequences, roughly 75% occurring once; the ten biggest clones make up 9%. As to treatment: roughly 11-day PBMC culture with coronavirus spike peptide pools or control peptides (ViraFEST assay). Their antigens are not known. The sample taken for sequencing was CD4+ T cells from blood, cultured in vitro. The receptors stem from a human donor who had recovered from COVID-19.

This clonotype appeared once. A much larger clone differs from this one at a single base, so this may be a read error. CDR3 amino acids: CASSLGGPYNERFF. CDR3 DNA: TGTGCCAGCAGCTTAGGCGGGCCATACAATGAGCGGTTCTTC. The V gene is TRBV7-2, the J gene TRBJ2-1, with D maybe TRBD2 (5 bases). CDR3 size: 14 residues. Germline lookup yields CDR1 SGHTA and CDR2 FQGNSA.

V gene TRBV19 combines with J gene TRBJ1-2; no firm D call. The CDR3 totals 15 residues. Germline V gene sequence: CDR1 LNHDA, CDR2 SQIVND (reference sequence). Trimming took off 5 bases at V and 4 bases at J, with 17 bases between the two ends. CDR3: CASSLVAEASYGYTF. CDR3 coding DNA: TGTGCCAGTAGTCTCGTTGCGGAGGCCAGCTATGGCTACACCTTC.

The V and J genes are TRBV27 and TRBJ1-4; a weak D match, TRBD1 (6 bases). This CDR3 has 15 residues. In germline, CDR1 is MNHEY, CDR2 SMNVEV (reference sequence). The V and J ends lost 5 bases and 7 bases respectively, with 17 bases between them. CDR3 protein: CASSQHGARGEKLFF. In DNA, the CDR3 is TGTGCCAGCAGTCAACACGGGGCCAGGGGTGAAAAACTGTTTTTT.

This chain connects TRBV20-1 to TRBJ1-5, with D hard to call. This CDR3 is built from 14 residues. The germline V and J ends were trimmed by 3 bases and 4 bases, with 13 bases remaining between them. CDR1 and CDR2 from the germline V gene are DFQATT and SNEGSKA (reference sequence). CDR3: CSASAGLTNQPQHF. Written as DNA, the CDR3 is TGCAGTGCTAGCGCCGGACTTACGAATCAGCCCCAGCATTTT.

The CDR3 nucleotides read TGTGCCACCAGTGATCCCCGGGTGGGCCTGGGGGCAGATACGCAGTATTTT. The encoded protein is CATSDPRVGLGADTQYF. This rearrangement joins TRBV24-1 to TRBJ2-3; D may match TRBD1 or TRBD2 (5 bases each). V shed 3 bases and J shed 4 bases, with 19 bases lying between them. Germline CDR1 reads KGHDR; CDR2 reads SFDVKD. The CDR3 extends over 17 amino acids.

The rearrangement links TRBV28 to TRBJ1-1, with D perhaps TRBD1 (5 bases). CDR1 and CDR2 (germline): MDHEN, SYDVKM. V lost 5 bases, J lost 11 bases, and 21 bases lay in between. This CDR3 contains 14 residues. The CDR3 loop is CASSPPGTPGRAFF. The CDR3 DNA is TGTGCCAGCAGTCCCCCCGGGACCCCTGGAAGGGCTTTCTTT.

The V gene is TRBV20-1, the J gene TRBJ2-1; maybe TRBD2 (5 bases). The J call may be faulty, since TRBJ2-7 better matches the DNA end. The germline gives CDR1 DFQATT, CDR2 SNEGSKA (reference sequence). The CDR3 spans 13 residues. CDR3 in DNA: TGCAGTGCCAGACCCGGGAACTCCTACGAGCAGTACTTC. This encodes CSARPGNSYEQYF.

The chain couples TRBV28 to TRBJ2-1; possible D gene TRBD2, 6 bases. The V end was cut by 3 bases, the J end by 9 bases, with 9 bases between. Germline V gives CDR1 MDHEN, CDR2 SYDVKM. The CDR3 runs 12 residues. The CDR3 DNA follows: TGTGCCAGCAGTTTGGAGGGTCGTGAGCAGTTCTTC. This encodes CASSLEGREQFF.

CDR3 DNA: TGTGCCAGCAGCCCGGGACAGGGCTATGGCTACACCTTC. The encoded protein is CASSPGQGYGYTF. This chain links TRBV7-9 with TRBJ1-2; 9 bases agree with TRBD1. V was clipped by 5 bases and J by 4 bases; unmatched bases: 2. Germline V gene sequence: CDR1 SEHNR, CDR2 FQNEAQ (reference sequence). CDR3 length equals 13 residues.

The rearrangement links TRBV10-1 to TRBJ1-6, with TRBD1 matching 7 bases. V dropped 8 bases and J dropped 7; count of bases not matched to a gene: 5. Looked up from germline, CDR1 is WNHNN and CDR2 is SYGVQD (reference sequence). The CDR3 is 13 amino acids. For the CDR3, the DNA is TGCGCCAGCGGCGGGACAGCCAATTCACCCCTCCACTTT. It specifies CASGGTANSPLHF.

This chain connects TRBV20-1 to TRBJ2-2; 10 bases match TRBD2. Germline CDR1 is DFQATT and CDR2 is SNEGSKA (reference sequence). The CDR3 contains 16 residues. Trimming removed 0 bases from V and 7 bases from J; junction bases left unmatched: 8. DNA for the CDR3: TGCAGTGCTAGAGATGTGGGGACTAGCGTAGACGGGGAGCTGTTTTTT. Translating gives CSARDVGTSVDGELFF.

In its sample, this clonotype ranks as large (0.1 to 1%). The rearrangement joins TRBV24-1 to TRBJ1-2; D is uncertain. The germline V and J ends were trimmed by 3 bases and 7 bases, with 14 bases remaining between them. Germline loops: CDR1 KGHDR, CDR2 SFDVKD. CDR3 size: 14 residues. CDR3 coding DNA: TGTGCCACCAGTGATCCTAGACACGTCCTTGGCTACACCTTC. Translation gives CATSDPRHVLGYTF.

The V call is TRBV20-1, the J call TRBJ1-1; D ambiguous. Trimming left V 5 bases short and J 7 bases short, with 20 bases between. Germline CDR1 reads DFQATT; CDR2 reads SNEGSKA (reference sequence). The CDR3 extends over 14 amino acids. CDR3 sequence: CSALKRVGGDEAFF. The CDR3, as DNA: TGCAGTGCTCTCAAAAGGGTGGGCGGGGATGAAGCTTTCTTT.

The rearrangement joins TRBV25-1 to TRBJ2-7; 9 nucleotides align to TRBD1. The V segment lost 5 bases and the J segment 3 bases; nucleotides outside the gene matches: 5. The CDR3 runs 14 residues. Looked up from germline, CDR1 is MGHDK and CDR2 is SYGVNS. For the CDR3, the DNA is TGTGCCAGCAGTCCGGGACAGGGTTACTACGAGCAGTACTTC. It yields the protein CASSPGQGYYEQYF.

The V gene is TRBV7-9, the J gene TRBJ1-2, with D unresolved. Trimming stripped 7 bases from V and 13 bases from J, with 7 bases between. Germline V lookup: CDR1 SEHNR, CDR2 FQNEAQ (reference sequence). The CDR3 has 8 residues. The CDR3, as DNA: TGTGCCAGCACCGCTTTCACCTTC. Translating gives CASTAFTF. The whole variable domain, remainder taken from reference TRBV7-9 and TRBJ1-2, is DTGVSQNPRHKITKRGQNVTFRCDPISEHNRLYWYRQTLGQGPEFLTYFQNEAQLEKSRLLSDRFSAERPKGSFSTLEIQRTEQGDSAMYLCASTAFTFGSGTRLTVV.

V usage is TRBV7-2 and J usage is TRBJ1-6, with 10 bases fitting TRBD1. V dropped 3 bases and J dropped 4; count of bases not matched to a gene: 6. The CDR3 has 17 amino acids. Germline loops: CDR1 SGHTA, CDR2 FQGNSA. The CDR3 bases are TGTGCCAGCAGCTTGCTGACAGGGGGCGCGTATAATTCACCCCTCCACTTT. Translation gives CASSLLTGGAYNSPLHF.

The rearrangement joins TRBV7-7 to TRBJ2-2; D gene ambiguous. Trimming stripped 5 bases from V and 2 bases from J, with 6 bases between. The germline gives CDR1 SSHAT, CDR2 FNYEAQ (reference sequence). The CDR3 is 13 amino acids. In DNA, the CDR3 is TGTGCCAGCAGCACCGATAACACCGGGGAGCTGTTTTTT. Translated, it gives CASSTDNTGELFF.

The chain is built from TRBV20-1 and TRBJ1-1; 8 positions match TRBD1. Germline V CDR1 and CDR2: DFQATT, SNEGSKA (reference sequence). The length of the CDR3 is 16 residues. CDR3 sequence (DNA): TGCAGCGCGAGACAGGCAGGGGGCCCTATCATGACTGAAGCTTTCTTT. It yields the protein CSARQAGGPIMTEAFF.

This chain links TRBV15 with TRBJ2-1, with D possibly matching TRBD1 (6 bases). Germline CDR1 and CDR2: LNHNV and YYDKDF (reference sequence). V lost 1 base, J lost 6 bases, and 13 bases lay in between. This CDR3 spans 15 amino acids. The CDR3 loop is CATSRGQGRRNEQFF. The CDR3 DNA reads as TGTGCCACCAGCAGAGGGCAGGGGCGACGCAATGAGCAGTTCTTC.

The rearrangement uses TRBV24-1 and TRBJ2-3, with 12 bases fitting TRBD2. The CDR3 spans 17 residues. V was pared by 3 bases and J by 3 bases, with 6 bases of the junction left unmatched. CDR1 is KGHDR and CDR2 is SFDVKD in the germline V gene. This CDR3 reads CATSDPSLAGGTDTQYF. The DNA for the CDR3 is TGTGCCACCAGTGATCCGTCACTAGCGGGAGGAACAGATACGCAGTATTTT.

The CDR3 region is CASSIGDSRDTQYF. CDR3 DNA sequence: TGTGCCAGTAGTATCGGGGACTCCAGAGATACGCAGTATTTT. This chain uses TRBV19 with TRBJ2-3; possible D gene TRBD2, 6 bases. Trimming removed 3 bases at V and 5 bases at J, with 12 bases between. Germline CDR1 LNHDA, CDR2 SQIVND (reference sequence). The CDR3 covers 14 residues. The whole variable domain, filled in from reference TRBV19 and TRBJ2-3, reads DGGITQSPKYLFRKEGQNVTLSCEQNLNHDAMYWYRQDPGQGLRLIYYSQIVNDFQKGDIAEGYSVSREKKESFPLTVTSAQKNPTAFYLCASSIGDSRDTQYFGPGTRLTVL.

This chain uses TRBV7-3 with TRBJ1-2; D perhaps matches TRBD1 (5 bases). This CDR3 region has 13 residues. V was pared by 2 bases and J by 6 bases, with 10 bases between. CDR1 is SGHTA, CDR2 FQGTGA, per germline. As DNA, the CDR3 is TGTGCCAGCAGCTTATCGGGACGTGATGGCTACACCTTC. Amino acid sequence: CASSLSGRDGYTF.